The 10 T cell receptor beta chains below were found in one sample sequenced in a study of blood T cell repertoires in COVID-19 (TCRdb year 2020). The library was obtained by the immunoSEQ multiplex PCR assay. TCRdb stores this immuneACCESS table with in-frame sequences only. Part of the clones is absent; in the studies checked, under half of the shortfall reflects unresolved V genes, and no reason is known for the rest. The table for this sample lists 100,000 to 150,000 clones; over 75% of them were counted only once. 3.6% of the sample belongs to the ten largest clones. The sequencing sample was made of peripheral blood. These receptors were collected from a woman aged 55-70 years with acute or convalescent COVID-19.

CDR3 region: CASSLYGTGENEQFF. The CDR3 DNA reads TGTGCCAGCAGCCTCTATGGGACAGGAGAAAATGAGCAGTTCTTC. This chain links TRBV3-1 (or the pseudogene TRBV3-2) with TRBJ2-1; 8 bases line up with TRBD1. The CDR3 is made up of 15 amino acids. From germline, CDR1 is LGHDT and CDR2 YNNKEL (reference sequence). The V segment lost 4 bases and the J segment 7 bases; nucleotides outside the gene matches: 9.

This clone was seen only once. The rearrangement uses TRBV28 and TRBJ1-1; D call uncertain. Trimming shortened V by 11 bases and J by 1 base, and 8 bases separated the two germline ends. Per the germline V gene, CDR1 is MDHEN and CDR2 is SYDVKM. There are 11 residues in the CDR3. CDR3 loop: CAVEGNTEAFF. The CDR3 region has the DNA TGTGCCGTTGAGGGGAACACTGAAGCTTTCTTT.

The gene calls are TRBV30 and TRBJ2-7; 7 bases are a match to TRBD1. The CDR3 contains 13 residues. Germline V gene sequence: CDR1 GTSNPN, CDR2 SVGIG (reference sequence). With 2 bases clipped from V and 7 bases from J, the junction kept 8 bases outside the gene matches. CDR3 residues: CAWSSGQSMEQYF. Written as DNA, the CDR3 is TGTGCCTGGAGTTCGGGACAGTCGATGGAGCAGTACTTC.

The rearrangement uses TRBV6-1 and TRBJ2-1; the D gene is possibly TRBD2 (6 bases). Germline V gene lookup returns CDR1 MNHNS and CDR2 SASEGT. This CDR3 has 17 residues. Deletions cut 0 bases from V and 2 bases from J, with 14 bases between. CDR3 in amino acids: CASSEAPAGLPYNEQFF. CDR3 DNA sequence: TGTGCCAGCAGTGAAGCGCCTGCGGGACTCCCCTACAATGAGCAGTTCTTC.

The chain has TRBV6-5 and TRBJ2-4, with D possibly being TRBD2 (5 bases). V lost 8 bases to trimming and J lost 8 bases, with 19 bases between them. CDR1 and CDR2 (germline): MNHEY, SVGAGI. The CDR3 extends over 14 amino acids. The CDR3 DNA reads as TGTGCCAGCGGCCTCGCACTAGTTCCTGACATTCAGTACTTC. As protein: CASGLALVPDIQYF.

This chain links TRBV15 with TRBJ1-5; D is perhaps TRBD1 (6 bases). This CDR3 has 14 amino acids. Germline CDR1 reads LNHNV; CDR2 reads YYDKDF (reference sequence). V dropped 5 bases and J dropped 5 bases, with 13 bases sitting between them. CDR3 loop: CATSRTGSHQPQHF. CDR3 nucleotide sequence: TGTGCCACCAGCCGTACAGGGTCCCATCAGCCCCAGCATTTT.

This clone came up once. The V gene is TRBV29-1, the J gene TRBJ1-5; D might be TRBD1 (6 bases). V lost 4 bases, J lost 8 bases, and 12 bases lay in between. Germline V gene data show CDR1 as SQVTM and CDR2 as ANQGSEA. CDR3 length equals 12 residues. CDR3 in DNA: TGCAGCGTTGGCGGGGGCGCGGAGCCCCAGCATTTT. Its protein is CSVGGGAEPQHF.

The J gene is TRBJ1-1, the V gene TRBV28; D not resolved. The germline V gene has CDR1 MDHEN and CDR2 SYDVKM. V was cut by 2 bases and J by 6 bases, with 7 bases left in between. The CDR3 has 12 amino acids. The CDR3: CASSLLGSEAFF. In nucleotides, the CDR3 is TGTGCCAGCAGTTTACTTGGCTCTGAAGCTTTCTTT.

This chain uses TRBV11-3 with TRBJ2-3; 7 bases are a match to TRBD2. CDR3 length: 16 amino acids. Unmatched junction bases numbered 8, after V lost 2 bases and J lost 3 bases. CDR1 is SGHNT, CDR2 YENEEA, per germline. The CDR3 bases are TGTGCCAGCAGCTTAACCGCTAGCGGAGGTACAGATACGCAGTATTTT. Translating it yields CASSLTASGGTDTQYF.

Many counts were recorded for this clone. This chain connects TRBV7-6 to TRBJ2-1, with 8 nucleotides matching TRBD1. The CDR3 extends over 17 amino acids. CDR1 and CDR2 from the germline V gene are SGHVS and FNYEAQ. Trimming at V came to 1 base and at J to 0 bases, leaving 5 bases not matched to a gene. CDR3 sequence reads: CASSLGTGLSSYNEQFF. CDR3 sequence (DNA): TGTGCCAGCAGCTTAGGGACAGGGCTGAGCTCCTACAATGAGCAGTTCTTC.